The source of this TCR beta chain is a study of naive and memory T cell subsets. Both TRBC1 and TRBC2 were covered by a beta constant-region primer of two equimolar oligonucleotides. The ligated cDNA underwent four PCR rounds using SP2 and nested alpha and beta constant-region primers. The cDNA 3' end received a ligated single-stranded oligonucleotide carrying the SP2 primer and a 12-nucleotide UMI. MiXCR was run by TCRdb on the UMI-ligation and nested PCR reads, yielding one entry per CDR3 protein. Among roughly 92,000 distinct CDR3 sequences, approximately 10% were seen once, and the ten largest hold 0.13%. Study-level points and caveats: RNA-based TCR counts may shift with T cell activation and differentiation. Over 95% of naive TCR sequences appeared only once after error correction, unlike memory subsets. A few larger clonotypes appeared in naive repertoires, especially CD8, possibly memory cells re-expressing CD45RA.

This clonotype has only a few counts. Its matching antigen is unknown. The CDR3 is 14 amino acids. Trimming took off 4 bases at V and 1 base at J, with 8 bases between the two ends. From the second PCR step, alpha and beta chains were amplified apart. This chain uses TRBV12-3 or TRBV12-4 with TRBJ1-5; D gene ambiguous. Sequences were obtained from naive CD4+ T cells from blood. The source is a human donor in good health. DNA of the CDR3: TGTGCCAGCAGTTACGGCAGGAGCAATCAGCCCCAGCATTTT. Translating it yields CASSYGRSNQPQHF.